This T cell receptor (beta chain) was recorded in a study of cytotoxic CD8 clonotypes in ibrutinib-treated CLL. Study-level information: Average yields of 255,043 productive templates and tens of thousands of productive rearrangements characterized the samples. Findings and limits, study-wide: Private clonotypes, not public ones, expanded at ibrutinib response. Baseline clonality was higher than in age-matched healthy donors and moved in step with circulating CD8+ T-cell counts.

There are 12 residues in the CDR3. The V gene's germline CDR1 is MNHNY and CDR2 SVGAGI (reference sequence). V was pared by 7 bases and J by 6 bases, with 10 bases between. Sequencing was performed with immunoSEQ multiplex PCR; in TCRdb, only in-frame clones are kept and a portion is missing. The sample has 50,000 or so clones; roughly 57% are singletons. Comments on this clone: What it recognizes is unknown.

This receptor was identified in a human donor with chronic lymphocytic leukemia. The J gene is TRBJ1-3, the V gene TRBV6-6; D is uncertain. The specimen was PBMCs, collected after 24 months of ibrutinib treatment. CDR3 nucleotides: TGTGCCAGCAAGGGAAGTGTAAACACCATATATTTT. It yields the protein CASKGSVNTIYF.